This TCR beta chain comes out of a study of early T cells in non-severe SARS-CoV-2 infection. TCRdb processed the 5' RACE reads anew with MiXCR; each CDR3 protein has one entry. The sample shows 30,000 to 40,000 distinct CDR3 sequences, approximately 6% of them seen only once. This clonotype was seen ten or more times. The sequence was collected from an adult who was a healthcare worker with PCR-confirmed SARS-CoV-2 infection or an uninfected control (not recorded which). The sample consisted of whole blood.

The DNA for the CDR3 is TGTGCCAGCAGCTTAGGTTCCAGACCGGGCGAGCAGTACTTC. This translates into CASSLGSRPGEQYF. The rearrangement links TRBV7-2 to TRBJ2-7; D unclear. From germline, CDR1 is SGHTA and CDR2 FQGNSA. The CDR3 covers 14 residues. Between the trimmed V and J ends, which lost 1 base and 6 bases, there was a span of 13 bases.